This T cell receptor beta chain is drawn from a study of identical twins. Study conclusions and caveats: While abundant cord blood beta clonotypes carried fewer insertions, memory repertoires showed no such pattern. Twin-shared out-of-frame alpha sequences were enriched for low generation probability. Out-of-frame beta sequences exhibited a weaker degree of excess twin sharing.

TCRdb passed the 5' RACE reads through MiXCR, listing each CDR3 protein once. The table shows around 650,000 distinct CDR3 sequences, with about 7.1% occurring only once. V was clipped by 3 bases and J by 4 bases, with 7 bases between them. The CDR3 runs 13 residues. CDR1 and CDR2 (germline): MDHEN, SYDVKM. Comments on this clonotype: Its antigen is unidentified.

These data also featured in a second study, about yellow fever vaccine responses in identical twins.

Sequencing input: PBMCs. V usage is TRBV28 and J usage is TRBJ1-5; D unclear. This clonotype originated in a woman between 18 and 29 years old in good health. The CDR3 loop is CASSFFRNQPQHF. CDR3 DNA: TGTGCCAGCAGTTTTTTTAGAAATCAGCCCCAGCATTTT.